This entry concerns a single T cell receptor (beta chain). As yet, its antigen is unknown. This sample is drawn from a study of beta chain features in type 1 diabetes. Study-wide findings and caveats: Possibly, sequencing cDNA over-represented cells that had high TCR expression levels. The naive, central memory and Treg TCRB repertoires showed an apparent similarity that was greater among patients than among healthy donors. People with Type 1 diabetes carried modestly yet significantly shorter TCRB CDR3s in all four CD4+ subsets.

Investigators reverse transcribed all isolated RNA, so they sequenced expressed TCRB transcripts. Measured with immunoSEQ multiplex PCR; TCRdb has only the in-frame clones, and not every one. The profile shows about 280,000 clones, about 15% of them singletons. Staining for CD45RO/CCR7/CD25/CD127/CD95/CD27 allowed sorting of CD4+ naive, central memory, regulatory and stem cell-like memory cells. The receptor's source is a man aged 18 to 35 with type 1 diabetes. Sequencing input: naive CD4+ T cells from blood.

Here the CDR3 DNA reads TGCAGCGCCCTAGGACAGGGCCACAATGAGCAGTTCTTC. It encodes CSALGQGHNEQFF. The chain recombines TRBV29-1 with TRBJ2-1; TRBD1 aligns across 8 bases. V lost 7 bases and J lost 5; bases outside the gene matches: 7. The V gene's germline CDR1 is SQVTM and CDR2 ANQGSEA. The CDR3 has 13 residues.